Listed below are T cell receptor beta chains from one sample, sequenced in a study of T cells in Graves' hyperthyroidism and ophthalmopathy. TCRdb independently ran MiXCR on the multiplex PCR reads; one entry per CDR3 protein. Of 130,000 or so distinct CDR3 sequences listed, around 20% are singletons. Sequencing used blood. The origin of the receptors is a woman in her forties or fifties with Graves' hyperthyroidism that later progressed to Graves' ophthalmopathy. Both conserved end residues are part of each CDR3. D genes are given only for firm matches. Some rows have no size entry. The others give once, few or many, or a class for an expanded clone.

>TRBJ1-1|TRBV20-1|TRBD1|many
TGCAGTGTGAACCCGGGGACAGGGAGGCCTGAAGCTTTCTTT
CSVNPGTGRPEAFF
>TRBJ1-2|TRBV19|NA|NA
TGTGCCAGTAGTCAAACCCGGGGGCAGGGTCGGTACTATGGCTACACCTTC
CASSQTRGQGRYYGYTF
>TRBJ2-1|TRBV19|TRBD1|NA
TGTGCCAGTAGTCTAACCCACAGGGGGCGGTACAATGAGCAGTTCTTC
CASSLTHRGRYNEQFF
>TRBJ2-2|TRBV7-8|NA|many
TGTGCCAGCAGCTTATCAAGCGGGAACACCGGGGAGCTGTTTTTT
CASSLSSGNTGELFF
>TRBJ2-3|TRBV6-4|NA|NA
TGTGCCAGCAGTCGGGACGATACCGGTGCTACGCAGTATTTT
CASSRDDTGATQYF
>TRBJ2-7|TRBV2|NA|NA
TGTGCCAGCTCCGGGGAACATCTATACGAGCAGTACTTC
CASSGEHLYEQYF
>TRBJ2-2|TRBV20-1|NA|once
TGCAGTGCTAGAGCGGCGAACACCGGGGAGCTGTTTTTT
CSARAANTGELFF
>TRBJ2-1|TRBV20-1|NA|many
TGCAGTGCTAGAGCCTCCGGGCGGGATCGCAATGAGCAGTTCTTC
CSARASGRDRNEQFF
>TRBJ1-1|TRBV3-1|NA|many
TGTGCCAGCAGCCAAGATTGGACTGAAGCTTTCTTT
CASSQDWTEAFF
>TRBJ2-1|TRBV6-1|TRBD2|few
TGTGCCAGCAGTCTCCGTAGCGGGGGATCCTACAATGAGCAGTTCTTC
CASSLRSGGSYNEQFF
>TRBJ2-1|TRBV7-9|TRBD2|many
TGTGCCAGCAGCCGGTTCGGCACTAGCGGGAGTAACAATGAGCAGTTCTTC
CASSRFGTSGSNNEQFF
>TRBJ1-5|TRBV11-3|NA|many
TGTGCCAGCCGCGGGACAAATTTTAGCAATCAGCCCCAGCATTTT
CASRGTNFSNQPQHF
>TRBJ2-7|TRBV9|NA|NA
TGTGCCAGCAACACAAGCTTGGTCAACGAGCAGTACTTC
CASNTSLVNEQYF
>TRBJ2-4|TRBV30|TRBD2|few
TGTGCCTGGGGGGGGGGGTTGACCAAAAACATTCAGTACTTC
CAWGGGLTKNIQYF
>TRBJ1-6|TRBV25-1|NA|once
TGTGCCAGCAGTGAATATTCCGGGGCGGGGAATTCACCCCTCCACTTT
CASSEYSGAGNSPLHF
>TRBJ1-1|TRBV9|TRBD1|many
TGTGCCAGCAGCTCTTCGGACAGGGGCTGGGGCACTGAAGCTTTCTTT
CASSSSDRGWGTEAFF
>TRBJ1-2|TRBV11-2|TRBD1|many
TGTGCCAGCAGCGTTGGACAGGGCTATGGCTACACCTTC
CASSVGQGYGYTF
>TRBJ2-7|TRBV20-1|TRBD2|many
TGCAGTGCTCAAGGACGGACTAGCGGGAACCTCTACGAGCAGTACTTC
CSAQGRTSGNLYEQYF
>TRBJ1-4|TRBV7-9|NA|many
TGTGCCAGCAGCTTCCCGGGACCCCTGGTTGAAAAACTGTTTTTT
CASSFPGPLVEKLFF
>TRBJ2-1|TRBV3-1|NA|few
TGTGCCAGCAGCGTCCGACCGACCTACAATGAGCAGTTCTTC
CASSVRPTYNEQFF
>TRBJ2-3|TRBV20-1|NA|few
TGCAGCGCCGGGGTCCAGACAGATACGCAGTATTTT
CSAGVQTDTQYF
>TRBJ1-1|TRBV19|NA|many
TGTGCCAGTAGTATTGTGGGTCCGCGGGAAGCTTTCTTT
CASSIVGPREAFF
>TRBJ2-7|TRBV11-2|TRBD2|many
TGTGCCAGCAGCTTTAAGCCGACTAGCAATACCTACGAGCAGTACTTC
CASSFKPTSNTYEQYF
>TRBJ2-5|TRBV29-1|TRBD1|many
TGCAGCGTTGAGCCGGACAGGGGGCGGGATGAGACCCAGTACTTC
CSVEPDRGRDETQYF
>TRBJ2-7|TRBV28|NA|many
TGTGCCAGCAGTTCGCTCGGGGGTCTATCCGAGCAGTACTTC
CASSSLGGLSEQYF
>TRBJ1-5|TRBV20-1|NA|many
TGCAGTGCGACCAACAGAAACGCCAATCAGCCCCAGCATTTT
CSATNRNANQPQHF
>TRBJ2-1|TRBV29-1|TRBD2|NA
TGCGGCGTTGAGGGGCGATGGCTAGCGGGCTACAATGAGCAGTTCTTC
CGVEGRWLAGYNEQFF
>TRBJ2-1|TRBV28|TRBD2|few
TGTGCCACCCCAGACGGGACTAGCGGGAGCTATGAGCAGTTCTTC
CATPDGTSGSYEQFF
>TRBJ2-2|TRBV19|NA|NA
TGTGCCAGTAGTATAGGAATGGGCTTCGGGGAGCTGTTTTTT
CASSIGMGFGELFF
>TRBJ1-2|TRBV28|NA|NA
TGTGCCAGCACAGTTGTGGGGCAAGGATACACCTTC
CASTVVGQGYTF
>TRBJ2-3|TRBV29-1|NA|NA
TGCAGCGTTGAAGTCGTCGGGAGCACAGATACGCAGTATTTT
CSVEVVGSTDTQYF
>TRBJ2-5|TRBV7-3|NA|many
TGTGCCAGCAGCTTAAGCTCATGGGTGAGGGACCAAGAGACCCAGTACTTC
CASSLSSWVRDQETQYF
>TRBJ2-7|TRBV6-1|NA|few
TGTGCCAGCAGTAAAACCGGGACGGCCACCTACGAGCAGTACTTC
CASSKTGTATYEQYF
>TRBJ2-7|TRBV7-8|NA|NA
TGTGCCAGCAGCTTTAGGTTCAACGACGAGCAGTACTTC
CASSFRFNDEQYF
>TRBJ1-4|TRBV20-1|NA|NA
TGCAGTGCGCCGAAGGGGAGCGGGGGGCCGCGGGGAGAAAAACTGTTTTTT
CSAPKGSGGPRGEKLFF
>TRBJ1-6|TRBV3-1|NA|NA
TGTGCCAGCAGCGCGGGACGACGATCACCCCTCCACTTT
CASSAGRRSPLHF
>TRBJ2-1|TRBV29-1|NA|many
TGCAGCGTTGGGACTATCCCCTACAATGAGCAGTTCTTC
CSVGTIPYNEQFF
>TRBJ2-7|TRBV11-2|TRBD1|NA
TGTGCCAGCAGCTCCGGGCGGACAGGGGTCAACGAGCAGTACTTC
CASSSGRTGVNEQYF
>TRBJ1-1|TRBV10-3|NA|many
TGTGCCATCACCTACAGAGTGAACACTGAAGCTTTCTTT
CAITYRVNTEAFF
>TRBJ1-2|TRBV28|NA|many
TGTGCCAGCAGTTTATTGCGGGGAGGCTATGGCTACACCTTC
CASSLLRGGYGYTF
>TRBJ2-3|TRBV2|NA|NA
TGTGCCAGCACAACCGACGGGGATACGCAGTATTTT
CASTTDGDTQYF
>TRBJ1-1|TRBV28|TRBD1|few
TGTGCCAGCAGGAGGACAGGGGTGGTTGAAGCTTTCTTT
CASRRTGVVEAFF